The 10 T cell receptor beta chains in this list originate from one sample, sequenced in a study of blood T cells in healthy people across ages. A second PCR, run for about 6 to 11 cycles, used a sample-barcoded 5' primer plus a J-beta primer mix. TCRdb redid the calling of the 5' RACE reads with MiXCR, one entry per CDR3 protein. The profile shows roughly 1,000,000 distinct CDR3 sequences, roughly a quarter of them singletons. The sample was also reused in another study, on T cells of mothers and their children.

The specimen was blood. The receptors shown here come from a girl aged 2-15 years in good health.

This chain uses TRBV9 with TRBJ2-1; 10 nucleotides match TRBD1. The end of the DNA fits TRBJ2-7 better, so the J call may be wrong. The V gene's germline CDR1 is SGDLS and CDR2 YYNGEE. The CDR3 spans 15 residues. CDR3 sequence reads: CASSPPGQGVSEQYF. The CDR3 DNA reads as TGTGCCAGCAGCCCCCCTGGACAGGGGGTTAGCGAGCAGTACTTC.

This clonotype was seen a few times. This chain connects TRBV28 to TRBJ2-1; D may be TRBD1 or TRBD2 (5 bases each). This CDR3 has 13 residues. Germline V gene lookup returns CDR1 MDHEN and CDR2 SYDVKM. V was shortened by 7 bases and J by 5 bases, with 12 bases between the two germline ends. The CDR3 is CASNPGPDNEQFF. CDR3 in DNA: TGTGCCAGCAACCCGGGACCTGACAATGAGCAGTTCTTC.

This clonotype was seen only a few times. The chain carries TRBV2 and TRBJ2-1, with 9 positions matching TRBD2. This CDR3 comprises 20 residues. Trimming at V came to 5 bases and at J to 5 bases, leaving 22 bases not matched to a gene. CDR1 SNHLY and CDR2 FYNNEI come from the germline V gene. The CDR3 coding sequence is TGTGCCAGCAGTCACCCGCTGGCTAGCGGGGACCCGGGGCCTAACAATGAGCAGTTCTTC. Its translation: CASSHPLASGDPGPNNEQFF.

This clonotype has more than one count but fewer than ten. The CDR3 nucleotides read TGTGCCAGCAGCCAAGTCTTAGGGAAAGAGACCCAGTACTTC. Its protein product is CASSQVLGKETQYF. V usage is TRBV3-1 and J usage is TRBJ2-7; D remains ambiguous. Gene TRBJ2-5 matches the end of the DNA better, so the J call may be wrong. The germline CDR1 and CDR2 sequences are LGHDT and YNNKEL (reference sequence). CDR3 length equals 14 residues.

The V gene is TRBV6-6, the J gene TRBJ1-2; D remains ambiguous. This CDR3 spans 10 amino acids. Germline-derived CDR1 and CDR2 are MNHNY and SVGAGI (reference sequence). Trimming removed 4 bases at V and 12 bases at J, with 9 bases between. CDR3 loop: CASSFGDHTF. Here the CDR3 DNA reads TGTGCCAGCAGTTTTGGGGATCACACCTTC.

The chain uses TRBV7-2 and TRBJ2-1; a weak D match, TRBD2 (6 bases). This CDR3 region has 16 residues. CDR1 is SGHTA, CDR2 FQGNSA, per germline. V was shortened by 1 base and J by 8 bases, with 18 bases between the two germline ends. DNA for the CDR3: TGTGCCAGCAGCTTAGGTGGAACGGGAGTGCAGTATGAGCAGTTCTTC. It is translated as CASSLGGTGVQYEQFF.

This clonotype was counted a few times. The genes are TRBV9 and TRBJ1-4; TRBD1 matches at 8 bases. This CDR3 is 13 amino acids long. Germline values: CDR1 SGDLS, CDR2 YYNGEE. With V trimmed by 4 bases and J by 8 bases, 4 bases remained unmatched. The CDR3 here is CASSIRQGEKLFF. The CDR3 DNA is TGTGCCAGCAGCATCCGACAGGGGGAAAAACTGTTTTTT.

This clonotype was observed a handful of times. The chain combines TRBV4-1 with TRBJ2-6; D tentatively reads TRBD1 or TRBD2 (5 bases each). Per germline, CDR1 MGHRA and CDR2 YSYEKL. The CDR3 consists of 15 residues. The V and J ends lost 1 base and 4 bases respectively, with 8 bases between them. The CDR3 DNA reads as TGCGCCAGCAGCCAAGCAGGGACGGGGGCCAACGTCCTGACTTTC. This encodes CASSQAGTGANVLTF.

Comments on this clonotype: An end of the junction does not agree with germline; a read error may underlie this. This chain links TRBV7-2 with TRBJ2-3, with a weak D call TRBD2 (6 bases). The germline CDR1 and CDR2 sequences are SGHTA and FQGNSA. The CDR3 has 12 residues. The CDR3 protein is CASGRMGDTQYF. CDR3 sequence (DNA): TGCGCCAGCGGGCGTATGGGAGATACGCAGTATTTT.

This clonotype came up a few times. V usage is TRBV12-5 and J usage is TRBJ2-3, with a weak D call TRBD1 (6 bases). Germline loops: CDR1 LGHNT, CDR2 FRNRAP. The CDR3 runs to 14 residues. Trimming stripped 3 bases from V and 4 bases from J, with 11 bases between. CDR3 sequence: CASGLGGSADTQYF. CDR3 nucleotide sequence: TGTGCTAGTGGTTTAGGGGGTTCGGCAGATACGCAGTATTTT.